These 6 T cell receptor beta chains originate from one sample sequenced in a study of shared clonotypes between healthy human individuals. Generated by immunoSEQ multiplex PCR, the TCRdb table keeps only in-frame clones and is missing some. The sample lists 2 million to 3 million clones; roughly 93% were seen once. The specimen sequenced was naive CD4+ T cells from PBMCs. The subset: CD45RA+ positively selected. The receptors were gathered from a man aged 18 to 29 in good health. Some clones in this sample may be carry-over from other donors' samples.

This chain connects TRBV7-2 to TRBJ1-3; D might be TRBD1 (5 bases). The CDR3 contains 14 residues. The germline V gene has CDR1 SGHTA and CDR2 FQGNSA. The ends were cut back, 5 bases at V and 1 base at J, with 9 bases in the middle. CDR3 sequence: CASSQGHSGNTIYF. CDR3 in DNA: TGTGCCAGCAGCCAGGGTCATTCTGGAAACACCATATATTTT. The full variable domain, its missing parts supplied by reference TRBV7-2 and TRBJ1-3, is GAGVSQSPSNKVTEKGKDVELRCDPISGHTALYWYRQSLGQGLEFLIYFQGNSAPDKSGLPSDRFSAERTGGSVSTLTIQRTQQEDSAVYLCASSQGHSGNTIYFGEGSWLTVV.

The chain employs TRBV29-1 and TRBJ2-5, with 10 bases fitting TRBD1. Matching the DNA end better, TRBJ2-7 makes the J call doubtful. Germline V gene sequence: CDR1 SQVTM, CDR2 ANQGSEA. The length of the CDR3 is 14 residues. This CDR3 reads CSVEEGTGAVEQYF. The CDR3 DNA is TGCAGCGTTGAAGAAGGGACAGGGGCGGTCGAGCAGTACTTC.

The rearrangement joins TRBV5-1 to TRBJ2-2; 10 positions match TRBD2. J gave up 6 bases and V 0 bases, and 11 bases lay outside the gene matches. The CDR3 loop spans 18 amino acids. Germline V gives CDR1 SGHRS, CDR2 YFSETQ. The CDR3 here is CASSLGSGRPLRAGELFF. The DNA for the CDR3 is TGCGCCAGCAGCTTGGGTAGCGGGAGGCCCCTCCGAGCCGGGGAGCTGTTTTTT.

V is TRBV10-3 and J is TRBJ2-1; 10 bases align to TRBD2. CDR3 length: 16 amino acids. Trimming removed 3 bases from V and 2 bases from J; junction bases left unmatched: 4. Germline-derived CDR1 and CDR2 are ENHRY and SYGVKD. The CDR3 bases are TGTGCCATCAGTGAATCAGCGGGAGGGGCCTACAATGAGCAGTTCTTC. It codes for CAISESAGGAYNEQFF.

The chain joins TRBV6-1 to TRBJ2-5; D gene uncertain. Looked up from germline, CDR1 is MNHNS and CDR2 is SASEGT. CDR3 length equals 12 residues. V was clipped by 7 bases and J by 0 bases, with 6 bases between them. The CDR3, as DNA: TGTGCCAGCACCGAAAACCAAGAGACCCAGTACTTC. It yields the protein CASTENQETQYF.

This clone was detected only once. CDR3 nucleotide sequence: TGTGCCAGCAGCTTAGCGAGGACTCCCCCCTATGAGCAGTTCTTC. This translates into CASSLARTPPYEQFF. The genes are TRBV11-2 and TRBJ2-1, with D perhaps matching TRBD2 (5 bases). Trimming left V 1 base short and J 8 bases short, with 15 bases between. This CDR3 has 15 residues. Germline assignment: CDR1 SGHAT and CDR2 FQNNGV.